Presented here are 29 T cell receptor beta chains from one specimen sequenced in a study of blood T cells in healthy people across ages (dated by TCRdb to about 2015). Library preparation was by 5' RACE. Sequencing was performed on an Illumina HiSeq 2500. A second 7 to 11 cycle PCR used a sample-barcoded 5' primer and a J-beta primer mix. Using fastp at Q25 and MiXCR, TCRdb reprocessed the public reads and kept productive beta chains. Rows are unified per CDR3 protein, each entry keeping the most common DNA and genes. A total of 790,000 or so distinct CDR3 sequences appear in this sample, 46% of them only once. The ten largest account for 15% to 20% of the sample. Specimen: blood. Receptors originate from an elderly man in good health.

This chain connects TRBV6-2 or TRBV6-3 to TRBJ1-1, with D unclear. CDR1 is MNHEY and CDR2 is SVGEGT in the germline V gene. CDR3 size: 16 residues. Trimming removed 3 bases at V and 1 base at J, with 15 bases between. As DNA, the CDR3 is TGTGCCAGCAGTTATCTCAGTGGTGAGCCGAACACTGAAGCTTTCTTT. As protein: CASSYLSGEPNTEAFF.

The chain uses TRBV5-1 and TRBJ2-7; the match to TRBD1 covers 7 bases. Per the germline V gene, CDR1 is SGHRS and CDR2 is YFSETQ. V lost 4 bases, J lost 1 base, and 11 bases stayed unmatched. This CDR3 has 16 residues. CDR3 region: CASSEGQPSSSYEQYF. CDR3 sequence (DNA): TGCGCCAGCAGCGAGGGACAGCCCTCCTCTTCCTACGAGCAGTACTTC.

This chain joins TRBV4-1 and TRBJ1-2; TRBD1 agrees at 7 bases. Looked up from germline, CDR1 is MGHRA and CDR2 is YSYEKL. The CDR3 totals 17 residues. Trimming at V came to 4 bases and at J to 2 bases, leaving 13 bases not matched to a gene. The CDR3 nucleotides are TGCGCCAGCAGCCGATATGAGACAGGGAGAGGGAACTATGGCTACACCTTC. Translated, it gives CASSRYETGRGNYGYTF.

CDR3: CASSLRGGSRYNEQFF. The CDR3 DNA sequence: TGTGCCAGCAGCTTAAGGGGCGGGAGTAGGTACAATGAGCAGTTCTTC. This chain links TRBV7-3 with TRBJ2-1, with 7 bases that match TRBD2. The CDR3 runs to 16 residues. The ends lost 1 base at V and 4 bases at J; junction bases unmatched: 7. Per germline, CDR1 SGHTA and CDR2 FQGTGA.

This clonotype was detected only a few times. V and J are TRBV5-1 and TRBJ1-2, with 8 bases that match TRBD1. Looked up from germline, CDR1 is SGHRS and CDR2 is YFSETQ. V was clipped by 4 bases and J by 10 bases; unmatched bases: 12. The CDR3 spans 14 residues. The CDR3 protein is CASSIPGQAADYTF. CDR3 sequence (DNA): TGCGCCAGCAGCATACCGGGACAGGCCGCTGACTACACCTTC.

This chain uses TRBV4-1 with TRBJ2-7; TRBD1 is a possible D gene (6 bases). The CDR3 is made up of 14 amino acids. Per germline, CDR1 MGHRA and CDR2 YSYEKL. V was trimmed by 1 base and J by 3 bases, leaving 10 bases between them. For the CDR3, the DNA is TGCGCCAGCAGCCAAGTCTGGGACAACTACGAGCAGTACTTC. Its translation: CASSQVWDNYEQYF.

Only a few counts were recorded for this clonotype. The genes are TRBV4-3 and TRBJ2-1; 9 bases line up with TRBD1. The DNA end favors TRBJ2-7, so the J call may be wrong. The CDR3 contains 17 residues. The germline V gene has CDR1 LGHNA and CDR2 YSLEER. CDR3 loop: CASSQDKGTGYYNEQYF. The CDR3 DNA is TGCGCCAGCAGCCAAGATAAAGGGACAGGGTACTACAATGAGCAGTACTTC.

This clonotype appeared a few times. V is TRBV4-2 and J is TRBJ2-7; D gene unclear. The length of the CDR3 is 14 residues. Trimming left V 1 base short and J 1 base short, with 8 bases between. Per the germline V gene, CDR1 is LGHNA and CDR2 is YNFKEQ. The CDR3: CASSQVTESYEQYF. The CDR3 DNA reads as TGTGCCAGCAGCCAAGTTACGGAATCCTACGAGCAGTACTTC.

The chain links TRBV10-2 to TRBJ2-1; D call uncertain. The CDR3 consists of 13 residues. Trimming took off 8 bases at V and 5 bases at J, with 13 bases between the two ends. Germline V gene sequence: CDR1 WSHSY, CDR2 SAAADI. Here the CDR3 DNA reads TGCGCCAGCTGCCGTGGGAACCACAATGAGCAGTTCTTC. Protein: CASCRGNHNEQFF.

This clonotype was counted ten times or more. The chain couples TRBV20-1 to TRBJ2-3; D gene uncertain. In germline, CDR1 is DFQATT, CDR2 SNEGSKA (reference sequence). This CDR3 contains 12 residues. Trimming shortened V by 3 bases and J by 4 bases, and 8 bases separated the two germline ends. The CDR3 coding sequence is TGCAGTGCTAGTCGATCCCCAGATACGCAGTATTTT. Its translation: CSASRSPDTQYF.

This clonotype was counted only a few times. This sequence joins TRBV28 and TRBJ2-3; D uncertain. V dropped 6 bases and J dropped 0 bases, with 10 bases sitting between them. Germline CDR1 is MDHEN and CDR2 is SYDVKM. The CDR3 extends over 14 amino acids. In nucleotides, the CDR3 is TGTGCCAGCAGCCTGCCCCGGAGCACAGATACGCAGTATTTT. This gives the protein CASSLPRSTDTQYF.

V is TRBV20-1 and J is TRBJ2-6; possible D gene TRBD1, 8 bases. Germline-derived CDR1 and CDR2 are DFQATT and SNEGSKA (reference sequence). The CDR3 contains 18 residues. V shed 2 bases and J shed 2 bases, with 19 bases lying between them. CDR3 in DNA: TGCAGTGCTAGACGAGGACAGGGAGGGATCCCTGGGGCCAACGTCCTGACTTTC. As protein: CSARRGQGGIPGANVLTF.

The chain employs TRBV29-1 and TRBJ2-7, with D possibly being TRBD2 (7 bases). The CDR3 covers 15 residues. The V gene lost 3 bases and the J gene lost 3 bases, with 18 bases spanning the gap. Germline V gene lookup returns CDR1 SQVTM and CDR2 ANQGSEA. CDR3 sequence reads: CSVDGGQGGVYEQYF. Written as DNA, the CDR3 is TGCAGCGTTGATGGGGGGCAAGGGGGGGTCTACGAGCAGTACTTC.

The chain recombines TRBV7-9 with TRBJ2-4; tentative D call: TRBD1 (7 bases). The J call could be wrong; TRBJ2-7 is a better fit for the DNA end. This CDR3 is 14 amino acids long. Germline assignment: CDR1 SEHNR and CDR2 FQNEAQ (reference sequence). This CDR3 is CASSFNRGGSEQYF. For the CDR3, the DNA is TGTGCCAGCAGCTTCAACAGGGGAGGCTCCGAGCAGTACTTC.

Comment on this clonotype: A much larger clone sits a single nucleotide away, making a read error possible. This chain uses TRBV5-1 with TRBJ2-7, with D perhaps TRBD1 or TRBD2 (6 bases each). The DNA end favors TRBJ2-5, so the J call may be wrong. The CDR3 contains 16 residues. Looked up from germline, CDR1 is SGHRS and CDR2 is YFSETQ. The CDR3: CASSARGAISIETQYF. The CDR3 DNA reads as TGCGCCAGCAGCGCGAGGGGGGCAATTTCGATAGAGACCCAGTACTTC.

The rearrangement uses TRBV25-1 and TRBJ2-5; D is uncertain. The length of the CDR3 is 15 residues. Germline V gene sequence: CDR1 MGHDK, CDR2 SYGVNS. V shed 2 bases and J shed 2 bases, with 12 bases lying between them. The CDR3 reads CASSEAEIFQETQYF. CDR3 in DNA: TGTGCCAGCAGTGAAGCGGAGATTTTTCAAGAGACCCAGTACTTC.

This chain joins TRBV7-2 and TRBJ1-2; 9 bases align to TRBD1. After removal of 5 bases from V and 5 bases from J, the junction contained 9 bases not matched to a gene. This CDR3 has 15 residues. Germline loops: CDR1 SGHTA, CDR2 FQGNSA. CDR3 in amino acids: CASSSPDRGMYGYTF. CDR3 DNA sequence: TGTGCCAGCAGCAGCCCGGACAGGGGAATGTATGGCTACACCTTC.

This clonotype was counted only a few times. The V call is TRBV7-2, the J call TRBJ2-1; 8 nucleotides line up with TRBD2. J was trimmed by 14 bases and V by 5 bases; bases with no gene match: 11. The germline CDR1 and CDR2 sequences are SGHTA and FQGNSA. The CDR3 length is 13 residues. The CDR3 here is CASSENPAGDKFF. In nucleotides, the CDR3 is TGTGCCAGCAGCGAAAATCCAGCGGGAGATAAGTTCTTC.

At least ten counts were recorded for this clonotype. The V and J genes are TRBV27 and TRBJ2-6; perhaps TRBD1 as D (5 bases). Germline loops: CDR1 MNHEY, CDR2 SMNVEV (reference sequence). V lost 7 bases to trimming and J lost 0 bases, with 10 bases between them. This CDR3 has 15 residues. In nucleotides, the CDR3 is TGTGCCAGCACCCCAGACAGCTCTGGGGCCAACGTCCTGACTTTC. This translates into CASTPDSSGANVLTF.

This clonotype was counted between two and nine times. The chain links TRBV2 to TRBJ1-2; D call uncertain. Trimming shortened V by 2 bases and J by 8 bases, and 3 bases separated the two germline ends. Germline V lookup: CDR1 SNHLY, CDR2 FYNNEI. This CDR3 is built from 10 residues. The CDR3 DNA is TGTGCCAGCAGTGAAAGGGGCTACACCTTC. Residues: CASSERGYTF.

The CDR3, as DNA: TGTGCCAGCAGCCAAGCCTCCATGGCGGGGGCCCGCACAGATACGCAGTATTTT. It yields the protein CASSQASMAGARTDTQYF. The chain combines TRBV4-2 with TRBJ2-3, with D possibly being TRBD2 (7 bases). With 1 base removed from V and 1 base from J, the gap between germline ends came to 18 bases. The length of the CDR3 is 18 residues. CDR1 LGHNA and CDR2 YNFKEQ come from the germline V gene.

This clonotype was recorded many times. It may be a read error: a sequence one base away is much more abundant. The chain has TRBV4-2 and TRBJ2-5; D unresolved. V was cut by 0 bases and J by 11 bases, with 13 bases left in between. Per the germline V gene, CDR1 is LGHNA and CDR2 is YNFKEQ. The CDR3 is made up of 13 amino acids. Here the CDR3 DNA reads TGTGCCAGCAGCCAAGAGGGGAATACTGAGCAGTACTTC. Translated, it gives CASSQEGNTEQYF.

This clonotype occurred a few times. The chain employs TRBV12-3 or TRBV12-4 and TRBJ2-3; D is perhaps TRBD1 or TRBD2 (5 bases each). This CDR3 is 17 amino acids long. The V end was cut by 2 bases, the J end by 1 base, with 16 bases between. The CDR3 is CASSLWGLGWGTDTQYF. In DNA form, the CDR3 reads TGTGCCAGCAGTTTATGGGGGTTGGGGTGGGGCACAGATACGCAGTATTTT.

The V and J genes are TRBV20-1 and TRBJ2-6; D may be TRBD1 (6 bases). The CDR3 extends over 17 amino acids. CDR1 DFQATT and CDR2 SNEGSKA come from the germline V gene (reference sequence). The V gene lost 4 bases and the J gene lost 0 bases, with 16 bases spanning the gap. The CDR3 loop is CSAKGPGHTSGANVLTF. CDR3 coding DNA: TGCAGTGCTAAAGGACCGGGACATACCTCTGGGGCCAACGTCCTGACTTTC.

This clonotype has a count of ten or more. The V and J genes are TRBV7-2 and TRBJ2-7; TRBD2 is a possible D gene (5 bases). CDR3 size: 13 residues. Trimming pared 3 bases from V and 1 base from J, leaving 7 bases between. Germline values: CDR1 SGHTA, CDR2 FQGNSA. DNA of the CDR3: TGTGCCAGCAGCTTCTCGGGATCCTACGAGCAGTACTTC. Translation: CASSFSGSYEQYF.

The chain links TRBV29-1 to TRBJ1-5; the D is unclear. This CDR3 contains 13 residues. Trimming left V 6 bases short and J 0 bases short, with 9 bases between. Germline V gene sequence: CDR1 SQVTM, CDR2 ANQGSEA. The CDR3, as DNA: TGCAGCGTCTGCACAAATAGCAATCAGCCCCAGCATTTT. Protein product: CSVCTNSNQPQHF. Based on the CDR3 plus reference TRBV29-1 and TRBJ1-5, the full variable domain is SAVISQKPSRDICQRGTSLTIQCQVDSQVTMMFWYRQQPGQSLTLIATANQGSEATYESGFVIDKFPISRPNLTFSTLTVSNMSPEDSSIYLCSVCTNSNQPQHFGDGTRLSIL.

The chain joins TRBV4-1 to TRBJ1-2, with TRBD1 matching over 7 bases. V was clipped by 6 bases and J by 4 bases; unmatched bases: 11. Per germline, CDR1 MGHRA and CDR2 YSYEKL. This CDR3 has 15 amino acids. The CDR3 nucleotides read TGCGCCAGCAGGGGACTCGGGACAGATTCCTATGGCTACACCTTC. As protein: CASRGLGTDSYGYTF.

The chain uses TRBV28 and TRBJ2-4, with D unclear. CDR1 MDHEN and CDR2 SYDVKM come from the germline V gene. The CDR3 runs 15 residues. With 2 bases removed from V and 1 base from J, the gap between germline ends came to 9 bases. The CDR3 loop is CASSLPLGAKNIQYF. The CDR3, as DNA: TGTGCCAGCAGTTTACCACTGGGGGCCAAAAACATTCAGTACTTC.

Only a few counts were recorded for this clonotype. The chain has TRBV5-1 and TRBJ2-5; D is possibly TRBD1 (6 bases). In germline, CDR1 is SGHRS, CDR2 YFSETQ. This CDR3 contains 16 residues. V was trimmed by 0 bases and J by 3 bases, leaving 15 bases between them. The CDR3 reads CASSLDGRGNEETQYF. CDR3 DNA: TGCGCCAGCAGCTTGGACGGCAGGGGAAACGAAGAGACCCAGTACTTC.